Shown below are 12 T cell receptor beta chains from a single sample sequenced in a study of brain metastases from non-small cell lung cancer. Repertoires were generated with immunoSEQ multiplex PCR, while TCRdb's copy carries only in-frame clones and drops some. The sample shows a few thousand clones, 84% of them seen only once. Sequencing was performed on primary lung tumor tissue. The receptor source for this set is a donor at least 40 years old with non-small cell lung cancer.

A note on this clone: The sample holds other DNA sequences that translate to the same CDR3. The chain has TRBV19 and TRBJ2-7; D is possibly TRBD1 or TRBD2 (6 bases each). Germline V lookup: CDR1 LNHDA, CDR2 SQIVND (reference sequence). The CDR3 is 14 amino acids. With 1 base removed from V and 6 bases from J, the gap between germline ends came to 13 bases. The CDR3 DNA is TGTGCCAGTAGTATAGGCTGGGGGGCGGGCGAGCAGTACTTC. This gives the protein CASSIGWGAGEQYF.

This clone was observed a handful of times. The same CDR3 also results from other DNA sequences found in this sample. The chain has TRBV9 and TRBJ2-1; possibly TRBD2 for D (6 bases). V lost 0 bases to trimming and J lost 2 bases, with 9 bases between them. This CDR3 region has 15 residues. Germline V gene data show CDR1 as SGDLS and CDR2 as YYNGEE. The CDR3 is CASSVDSGPYNEQFF. The CDR3 bases are TGTGCCAGCAGCGTAGACAGCGGGCCCTACAATGAGCAGTTCTTC.

The chain uses TRBV15 and TRBJ1-5, with a weak D call TRBD1 (6 bases). The V gene's germline CDR1 is LNHNV and CDR2 YYDKDF (reference sequence). CDR3 length equals 14 residues. V lost 6 bases and J 4 bases, leaving 13 bases between the germline ends. The CDR3 loop reads CATSWGGPNQPQHF. CDR3 sequence (DNA): TGTGCCACCAGTTGGGGGGGGCCGAATCAGCCCCAGCATTTT.

J is TRBJ1-3 and V is TRBV13; perhaps TRBD1 as D (5 bases). This CDR3 is 15 amino acids long. Germline V gene data show CDR1 as PRHDT and CDR2 as FYEKMQ (reference sequence). Trimming took off 10 bases at V and 2 bases at J, with 18 bases between the two ends. Here the CDR3 DNA reads TGTGCCACAGGGAGAGGGGCTCGTGCTGGAAACACCATATATTTT. Translating it yields CATGRGARAGNTIYF.

The V and J genes are TRBV25-1 and TRBJ2-7; no firm D call. The CDR3 is 12 residues long. Between the trimmed V and J ends, which lost 5 bases and 6 bases, there was a span of 11 bases. The germline V gene has CDR1 MGHDK and CDR2 SYGVNS. This CDR3 is CASSPPLGEQYF. In DNA, the CDR3 is TGTGCCAGCAGTCCCCCGTTGGGCGAGCAGTACTTC.

V is TRBV19 and J is TRBJ1-2; no reliable D call. Germline V lookup: CDR1 LNHDA, CDR2 SQIVND (reference sequence). V was shortened by 4 bases and J by 7 bases, with 13 bases between the two germline ends. The CDR3 covers 13 residues. CDR3 in amino acids: CASSKGEITGYTF. The CDR3 DNA sequence: TGTGCCAGTAGTAAAGGTGAGATCACTGGCTACACCTTC. Filled out from reference TRBV19 and TRBJ1-2, the complete variable domain reads DGGITQSPKYLFRKEGQNVTLSCEQNLNHDAMYWYRQDPGQGLRLIYYSQIVNDFQKGDIAEGYSVSREKKESFPLTVTSAQKNPTAFYLCASSKGEITGYTFGSGTRLTVV.

The V gene is TRBV6-6, the J gene TRBJ2-1; 8 bases are shared with TRBD2. Germline V gene sequence: CDR1 MNHNY, CDR2 SVGAGI (reference sequence). Trimming took 7 bases from V and 11 from J; bases not matched to a gene: 16. This CDR3 comprises 15 residues. The CDR3 bases are TGTGCCAGCACCAAGGTGGCGGGAGGCCCCCTGAAGCAGTTCTTC. It specifies CASTKVAGGPLKQFF.

J is TRBJ2-3 and V is TRBV11-1; no clear D. In germline, CDR1 is SGHAT, CDR2 FQDESV (reference sequence). The CDR3 runs 14 residues. Trimming took off 2 bases at V and 2 bases at J, with 8 bases between the two ends. The DNA for the CDR3 is TGTGCCAGCAGCTTATACACAATCACAGATACGCAGTATTTT. Translation: CASSLYTITDTQYF.

The V and J genes are TRBV24-1 and TRBJ2-2, with D perhaps given as TRBD1 or TRBD2 (6 bases each). V gave up 4 bases and J gave up 0 bases, with 14 bases separating them. Germline-derived CDR1 and CDR2 are KGHDR and SFDVKD. The CDR3 is 17 residues long. CDR3 residues: CATSEGGGTSNTGELFF. DNA of the CDR3: TGTGCCACCAGTGAAGGTGGGGGGACATCGAACACCGGGGAGCTGTTTTTT.

The V call is TRBV7-9, the J call TRBJ1-1; 9 bases line up with TRBD1. Trimming removed 5 bases from V and 7 bases from J; junction bases left unmatched: 5. Germline V CDR1 and CDR2: SEHNR, FQNEAQ (reference sequence). This CDR3 is built from 13 residues. The CDR3 sequence is CASSQGQGFEAFF. In DNA form, the CDR3 reads TGTGCCAGCAGCCAGGGACAGGGTTTTGAAGCTTTCTTT.

The chain employs TRBV6-5 and TRBJ2-7, with 9 positions matching TRBD1. Trimming cost V 6 bases and J 0 bases; bases outside gene matches: 3. The V gene's germline CDR1 is MNHEY and CDR2 SVGAGI. The CDR3 extends over 14 amino acids. The CDR3 DNA reads as TGTGCCAGCAGCCGGGACAGGGCCTCCTACGAGCAGTACTTC. This translates into CASSRDRASYEQYF.

This clone was detected a few times. V is TRBV10-3 and J is TRBJ2-1; 13 nucleotides match TRBD2. Germline V gene sequence: CDR1 ENHRY, CDR2 SYGVKD. With 1 base clipped from V and 5 bases from J, the junction kept 5 bases outside the gene matches. CDR3 length: 17 amino acids. In nucleotides, the CDR3 is TGTGCCATCAGTGAGTACGGACTAGCGGGAGCGAACAATGAGCAGTTCTTC. Its protein product is CAISEYGLAGANNEQFF.